Below, 12 T cell receptor beta chains from the same sample are listed, as sequenced in a study of cytomegalovirus exposure and HLA in healthy donors (dated by TCRdb to 2017 to 2019). Receptor libraries were prepared by the immunoSEQ multiplex PCR assay. The multiplex PCR relied on a mix of 60 forward primers for TCR Vbeta segments and 13 reverse primers for TCR Jbeta segments. TCRdb provides this immuneACCESS table in a form limited to in-frame rearrangements. Some clones are lacking; in checked studies, under half of them reflect an unresolved V gene, and why the rest are absent is not known. Counted in this sample were about 160,000 clones; around 80% of them appeared once. Around 5% of the sample belongs to the ten largest clones. Material for sequencing was PBMCs. The receptors stem from a man aged 25 to 45 in good health and CMV-seronegative.

The J gene is TRBJ2-1, the V gene TRBV7-3; maybe TRBD2 (5 bases). CDR1 is SGHTA and CDR2 is FQGTGA in the germline V gene. Trimming removed 6 bases at V and 9 bases at J, with 18 bases between. The CDR3 length is 14 residues. The CDR3 is CASSQIRGEGEQFF. CDR3 DNA: TGTGCCAGCAGTCAGATCCGGGGTGAAGGTGAGCAGTTCTTC.

The genes are TRBV7-6 and TRBJ1-3, with D possibly matching TRBD1 (6 bases). The CDR3 spans 16 residues. From germline, CDR1 is SGHVS and CDR2 FNYEAQ. Deletions cut 5 bases from V and 4 bases from J, with 18 bases between. The CDR3 here is CASSLIPSGTGNTIYF. The DNA of the CDR3 is TGTGCCAGCAGCCTTATCCCGTCAGGGACAGGAAACACCATATATTTT.

This sequence joins TRBV28 and TRBJ1-6; possible D gene TRBD1, 6 bases. The germline gives CDR1 MDHEN, CDR2 SYDVKM. V was trimmed by 0 bases and J by 6 bases, leaving 9 bases between them. The CDR3 has 15 residues. The CDR3 region is CASSLWGALNSPLHF. CDR3 sequence (DNA): TGTGCCAGCAGTTTATGGGGGGCCCTTAATTCACCCCTCCACTTT.

The chain combines TRBV21-1 with TRBJ2-5; TRBD1 is the table's D call, not checked against the DNA. TRBV21-1 counts as a pseudogene. This CDR3 spans 11 amino acids. The CDR3 loop reads CASKGVETQYF. The CDR3 bases are TGTGCCAGCAAGGGGGTAGAGACCCAGTACTTC.

As regards this clone: The sample contains more than one DNA sequence encoding this CDR3. The gene calls are TRBV4-1 and TRBJ2-2; 10 bases match TRBD2. V trimming: 2 bases; J trimming: 6 bases; junction bases outside the gene matches: 3. The CDR3 contains 15 residues. Germline V CDR1 and CDR2: MGHRA, YSYEKL. The CDR3 loop reads CASSQLAGVSGELFF. CDR3 bases: TGCGCCAGCAGCCAACTAGCGGGAGTGTCCGGGGAGCTGTTTTTT.

The gene calls are TRBV13 and TRBJ2-1; D is undetermined. CDR3 length: 12 amino acids. Germline CDR1 and CDR2: PRHDT and FYEKMQ (reference sequence). V dropped 5 bases and J dropped 8 bases, with 10 bases sitting between them. The CDR3 sequence is CASSIRWDEQFF. The CDR3 DNA sequence: TGTGCCAGCAGCATCAGGTGGGATGAGCAGTTCTTC.

This clone has just one count. The V and J genes are TRBV5-1 and TRBJ2-7; TRBD2 matches 10 bases. Germline values: CDR1 SGHRS, CDR2 YFSETQ. This CDR3 region has 14 residues. V was pared by 4 bases and J by 4 bases, with 5 bases of the junction left unmatched. CDR3: CASSRGTSVYEQYF. The DNA for the CDR3 is TGCGCCAGCAGCCGCGGGACTAGCGTTTACGAGCAGTACTTC. Using reference TRBV5-1 and TRBJ2-7 for the parts outside the CDR3, the full variable domain is KAGVTQTPRYLIKTRGQQVTLSCSPISGHRSVSWYQQTPGQGLQFLFEYFSETQRNKGNFPGRFSGRQFSNSRSEMNVSTLELGDSALYLCASSRGTSVYEQYFGPGTRLTVT.

The rearrangement uses TRBV7-9 and TRBJ2-1; 10 bases match TRBD2. J lost 4 bases, V lost 2 bases, and 2 bases had no gene match. The germline gives CDR1 SEHNR, CDR2 FQNEAQ (reference sequence). The CDR3 has 15 residues. The DNA for the CDR3 is TGTGCCAGCAGCTTACTAGCGGGAGAGTACAATGAGCAGTTCTTC. Translating it yields CASSLLAGEYNEQFF. Complete variable domain (other parts from reference TRBV7-9 and TRBJ2-1): DTGVSQNPRHKITKRGQNVTFRCDPISEHNRLYWYRQTLGQGPEFLTYFQNEAQLEKSRLLSDRFSAERPKGSFSTLEIQRTEQGDSAMYLCASSLLAGEYNEQFFGPGTRLTVL.

The DNA of the CDR3 is TGTGCCAGCAGCCATTGGACTAGCGGGAGGTACGAGCAGTACTTC. Translating it yields CASSHWTSGRYEQYF. The rearrangement joins TRBV13 to TRBJ2-7; 14 bases are a match to TRBD2. CDR1 and CDR2 from the germline V gene are PRHDT and FYEKMQ (reference sequence). V lost 5 bases and J lost 4; bases outside the gene matches: 4. There are 15 residues in the CDR3.

This clone showed up just once. The chain employs TRBV2 and TRBJ1-5, with D unclear. Germline V gene sequence: CDR1 SNHLY, CDR2 FYNNEI. The CDR3 covers 13 residues. The ends were cut back, 1 base at V and 7 bases at J, with 8 bases in the middle. Here the CDR3 DNA reads TGTGCCAGCAGTGAAGGGCGGCCGCAGCCCCAGCATTTT. It encodes CASSEGRPQPQHF.

This chain connects TRBV15 to TRBJ2-4, with TRBD2 identical over 9 bases. CDR3 length: 18 residues. Per germline, CDR1 LNHNV and CDR2 YYDKDF (reference sequence). The J segment lost 7 bases and the V segment lost 3 bases, leaving 16 bases of the junction unmatched. The chain's CDR3 is CATSRSLSGRGDVNIQYF. DNA for the CDR3: TGTGCCACCAGCAGGTCACTTAGCGGGAGAGGGGATGTTAACATTCAGTACTTC.

DNA for the CDR3: TGCAGCGTTGGAATATCAGGGTACGAGCAGTTCTTC. It encodes CSVGISGYEQFF. The rearrangement joins TRBV29-1 to TRBJ2-1; the D gene is possibly TRBD1 (5 bases). The CDR3 length is 12 residues. Between the trimmed V and J ends, which lost 4 bases and 10 bases, there was a span of 14 bases. Germline CDR1 SQVTM, CDR2 ANQGSEA.